The present entry profiles one TCR beta chain with its context. Its specificity is not known. Method: immunoSEQ multiplex PCR; TCRdb's copy keeps in-frame clones and lacks some. The sample shows more than 65,000 clones, roughly 95% of them seen only once. Germline-derived CDR1 and CDR2 are MDHEN and SYDVKM. Between the trimmed V and J ends, which lost 4 bases and 4 bases, there was a span of 16 bases. The CDR3 loop spans 16 amino acids. The entry originates in a study of cytomegalovirus exposure and HLA in healthy donors. The wider study: It was reported in a later analysis that the same platform had been used for the 90 to 150 validation repertoires as for the approximately 670 first-cohort repertoires. Study-wide points: In vitro, a few CMV-associated chains proved specific for CMV antigens. First-cohort TCR clusters tended to co-occur in the 130 or so validation repertoires, a later analysis found.

The sample comprised PBMCs. The TCR was taken from a woman in her late teens or twenties in good health and CMV-seronegative. This sequence joins TRBV28 and TRBJ2-2; tentatively, D is TRBD2 (5 bases). The CDR3 loop is CASSSRRGRGTGELFF. CDR3 DNA sequence: TGTGCCAGCAGTTCACGACGGGGTCGGGGCACCGGGGAGCTGTTTTTT.